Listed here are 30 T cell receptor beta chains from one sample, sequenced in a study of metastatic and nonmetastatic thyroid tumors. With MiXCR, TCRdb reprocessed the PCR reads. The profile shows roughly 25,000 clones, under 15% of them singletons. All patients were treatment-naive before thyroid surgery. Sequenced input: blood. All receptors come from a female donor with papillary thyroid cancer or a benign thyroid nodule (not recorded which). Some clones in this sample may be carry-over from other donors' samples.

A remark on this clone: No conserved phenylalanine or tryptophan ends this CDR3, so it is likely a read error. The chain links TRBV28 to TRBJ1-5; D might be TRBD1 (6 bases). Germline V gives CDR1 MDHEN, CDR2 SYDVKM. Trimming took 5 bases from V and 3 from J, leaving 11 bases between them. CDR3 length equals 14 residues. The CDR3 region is CASSPYRVNQPQHL. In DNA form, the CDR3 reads TGTGCCAGCAGTCCCTACAGGGTCAATCAGCCCCAGCATCTT.

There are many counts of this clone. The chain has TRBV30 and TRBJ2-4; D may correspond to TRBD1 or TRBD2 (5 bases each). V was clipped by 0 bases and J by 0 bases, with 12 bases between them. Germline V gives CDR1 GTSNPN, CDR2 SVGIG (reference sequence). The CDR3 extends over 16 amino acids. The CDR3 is CAWSVRGILAKNIQYF. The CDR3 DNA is TGTGCCTGGAGTGTACGGGGCATACTAGCCAAAAACATTCAGTACTTC.

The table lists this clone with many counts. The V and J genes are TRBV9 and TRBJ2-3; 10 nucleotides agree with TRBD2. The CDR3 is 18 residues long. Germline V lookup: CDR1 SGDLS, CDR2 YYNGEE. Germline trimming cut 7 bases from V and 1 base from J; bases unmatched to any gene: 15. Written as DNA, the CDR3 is TGTGCCAGCCGGAATTCCGGGACTAGCGTGGGGGGCACAGATACGCAGTATTTT. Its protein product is CASRNSGTSVGGTDTQYF.

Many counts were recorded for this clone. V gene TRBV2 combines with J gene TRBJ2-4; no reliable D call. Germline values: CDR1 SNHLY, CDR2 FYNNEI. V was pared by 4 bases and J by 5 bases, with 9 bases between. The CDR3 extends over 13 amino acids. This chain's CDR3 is CASSVRHENIQYF. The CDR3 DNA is TGTGCCAGCAGTGTCAGGCACGAAAACATTCAGTACTTC.

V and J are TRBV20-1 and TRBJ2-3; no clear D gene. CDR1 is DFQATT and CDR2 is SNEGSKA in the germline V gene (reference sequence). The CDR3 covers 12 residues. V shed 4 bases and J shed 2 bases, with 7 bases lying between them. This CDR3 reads CSAKLSTDTQYF. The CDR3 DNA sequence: TGCAGTGCTAAGTTGTCCACAGATACGCAGTATTTT.

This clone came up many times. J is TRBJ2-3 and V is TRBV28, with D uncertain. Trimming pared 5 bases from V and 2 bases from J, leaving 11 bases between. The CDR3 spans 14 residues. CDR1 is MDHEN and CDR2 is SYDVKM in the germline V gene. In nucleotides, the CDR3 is TGTGCCAGCAGTCCTAATCCACACACAGATACGCAGTATTTT. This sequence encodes CASSPNPHTDTQYF.

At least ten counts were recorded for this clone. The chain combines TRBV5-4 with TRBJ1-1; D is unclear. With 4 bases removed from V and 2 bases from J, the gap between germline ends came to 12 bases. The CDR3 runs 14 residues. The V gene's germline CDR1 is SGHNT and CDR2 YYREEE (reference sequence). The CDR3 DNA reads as TGTGCCAGCAGCCATTTGGCCGGAAACACTGAAGCTTTCTTT. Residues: CASSHLAGNTEAFF.

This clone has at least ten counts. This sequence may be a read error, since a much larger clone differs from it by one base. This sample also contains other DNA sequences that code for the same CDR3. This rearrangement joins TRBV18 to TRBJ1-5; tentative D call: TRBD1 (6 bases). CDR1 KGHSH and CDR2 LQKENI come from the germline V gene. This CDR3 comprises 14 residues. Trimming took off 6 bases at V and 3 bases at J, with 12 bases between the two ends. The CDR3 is CASSPQGPNQPQHF. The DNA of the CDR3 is TGTGCCAGCTCCCCGCAGGGGCCCAATCAGCCCCAGCATTTT. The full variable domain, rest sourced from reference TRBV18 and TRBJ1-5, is NAGVMQNPRHLVRRRGQEARLRCSPMKGHSHVYWYRQLPEEGLKFMVYLQKENIIDESGMPKERFSAEFPKEGPSILRIQQVVRGDSAAYFCASSPQGPNQPQHFGDGTRLSIL.

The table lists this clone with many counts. CDR3 DNA: TGTGCCAGCAGTGTCTCAGGGGCTACCCAAGAGACCCAGTACTTC. Translation gives CASSVSGATQETQYF. The chain couples TRBV28 to TRBJ2-5; the D gene is possibly TRBD1 (6 bases). V was shortened by 5 bases and J by 1 base, with 14 bases between the two germline ends. CDR1 is MDHEN, CDR2 SYDVKM, per germline. This CDR3 is 15 amino acids long.

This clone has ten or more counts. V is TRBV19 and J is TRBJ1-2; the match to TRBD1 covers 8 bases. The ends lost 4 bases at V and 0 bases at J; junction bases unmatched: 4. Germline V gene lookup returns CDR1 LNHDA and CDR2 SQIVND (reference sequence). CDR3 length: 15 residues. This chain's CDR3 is CASSKGQAANYGYTF. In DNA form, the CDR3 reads TGTGCCAGTAGTAAGGGACAGGCAGCTAACTATGGCTACACCTTC.

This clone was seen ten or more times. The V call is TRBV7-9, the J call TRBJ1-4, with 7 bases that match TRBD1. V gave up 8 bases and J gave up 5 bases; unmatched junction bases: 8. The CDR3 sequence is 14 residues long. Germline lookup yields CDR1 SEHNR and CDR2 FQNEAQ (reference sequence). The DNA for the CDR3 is TGTGCCAGCTGCCAGGGGGAGTCGAATGAAAAACTGTTTTTT. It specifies CASCQGESNEKLFF.

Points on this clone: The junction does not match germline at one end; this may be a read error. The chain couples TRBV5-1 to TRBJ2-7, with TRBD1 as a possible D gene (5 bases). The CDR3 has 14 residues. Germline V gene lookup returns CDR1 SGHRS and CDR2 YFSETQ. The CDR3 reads CASSLVPGHYEQYF. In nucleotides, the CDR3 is TGCGCCAGTAGCTTGGTCCCCGGACACTACGAGCAGTACTTC.

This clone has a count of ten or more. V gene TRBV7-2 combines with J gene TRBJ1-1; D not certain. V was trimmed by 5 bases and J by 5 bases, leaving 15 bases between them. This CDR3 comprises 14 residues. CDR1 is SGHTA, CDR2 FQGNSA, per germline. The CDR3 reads CASSQISRRTEAFF. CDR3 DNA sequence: TGTGCCAGCAGCCAAATCTCCCGGAGGACTGAAGCTTTCTTT.

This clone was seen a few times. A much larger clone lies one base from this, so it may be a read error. The CDR3 DNA is TGTGCCAGCAGGGAGACAGGGGAAGAGGCCCAGTACTTC. The encoded protein is CASRETGEEAQYF. The chain joins TRBV27 to TRBJ2-5, with 8 bases identical to TRBD1. This CDR3 comprises 13 residues. Germline-derived CDR1 and CDR2 are MNHEY and SMNVEV (reference sequence).

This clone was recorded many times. CDR3 nucleotides: TGTGCCAGCAGGGAACAGGGGGACAATCAGCCCCAGCATTTT. Amino acid sequence: CASREQGDNQPQHF. The V and J genes are TRBV7-9 and TRBJ1-5; TRBD1 aligns across 8 bases. V lost 6 bases to trimming and J lost 3 bases; unmatched junction nucleotides: 4. The CDR3 is 14 amino acids. CDR1 is SEHNR and CDR2 is FQNEAQ in the germline V gene (reference sequence).

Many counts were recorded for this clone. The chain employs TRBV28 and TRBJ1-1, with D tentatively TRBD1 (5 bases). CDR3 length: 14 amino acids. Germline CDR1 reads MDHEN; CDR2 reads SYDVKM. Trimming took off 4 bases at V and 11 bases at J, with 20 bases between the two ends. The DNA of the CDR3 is TGTGCCAGCAGTTCCCCCCAATTGACGGGGCTGGCTTTCTTT. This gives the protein CASSSPQLTGLAFF. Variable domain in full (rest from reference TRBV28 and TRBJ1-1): DVKVTQSSRYLVKRTGEKVFLECVQDMDHENMFWYRQDPGLGLRLIYFSYDVKMKEKGDIPEGYSVSREKKERFSLILESASTNQTSMYLCASSSPQLTGLAFFGQGTRLTVV.

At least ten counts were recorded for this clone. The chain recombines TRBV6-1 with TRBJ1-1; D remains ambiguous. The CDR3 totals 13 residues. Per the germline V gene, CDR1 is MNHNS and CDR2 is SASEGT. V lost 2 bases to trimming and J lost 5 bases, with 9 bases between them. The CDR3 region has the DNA TGTGCCAGCAGTGAAAGCGGCCAAACTGAAGCTTTCTTT. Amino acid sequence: CASSESGQTEAFF.

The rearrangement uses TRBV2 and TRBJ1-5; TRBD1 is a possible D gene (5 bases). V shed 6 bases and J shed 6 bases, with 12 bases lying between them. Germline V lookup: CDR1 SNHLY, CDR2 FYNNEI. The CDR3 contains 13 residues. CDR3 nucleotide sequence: TGTGCCAGCAGAGAGGGGAGGAGTCAGCCCCAGCATTTT. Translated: CASREGRSQPQHF.

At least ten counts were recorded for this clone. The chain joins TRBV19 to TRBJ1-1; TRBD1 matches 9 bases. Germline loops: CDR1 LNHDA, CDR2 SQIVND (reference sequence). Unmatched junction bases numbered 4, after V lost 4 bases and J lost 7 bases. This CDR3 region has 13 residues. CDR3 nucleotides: TGTGCCAGTAGTACGACAGGGGGTGATGAAGCTTTCTTT. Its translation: CASSTTGGDEAFF. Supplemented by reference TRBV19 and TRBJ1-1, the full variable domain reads DGGITQSPKYLFRKEGQNVTLSCEQNLNHDAMYWYRQDPGQGLRLIYYSQIVNDFQKGDIAEGYSVSREKKESFPLTVTSAQKNPTAFYLCASSTTGGDEAFFGQGTRLTVV.

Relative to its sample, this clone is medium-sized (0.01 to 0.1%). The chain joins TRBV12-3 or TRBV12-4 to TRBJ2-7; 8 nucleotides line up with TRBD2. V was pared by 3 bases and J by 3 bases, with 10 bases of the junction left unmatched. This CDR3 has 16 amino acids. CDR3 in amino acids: CASSFPLTSGRYEQYF. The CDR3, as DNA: TGTGCCAGCAGTTTCCCTTTAACTAGCGGTCGCTACGAGCAGTACTTC.

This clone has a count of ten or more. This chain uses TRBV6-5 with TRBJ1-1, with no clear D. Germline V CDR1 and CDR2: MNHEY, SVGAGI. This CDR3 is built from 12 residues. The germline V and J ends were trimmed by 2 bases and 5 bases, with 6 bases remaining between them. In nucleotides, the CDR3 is TGTGCCAGCAGTTACACGGGTACTGAAGCTTTCTTT. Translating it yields CASSYTGTEAFF.

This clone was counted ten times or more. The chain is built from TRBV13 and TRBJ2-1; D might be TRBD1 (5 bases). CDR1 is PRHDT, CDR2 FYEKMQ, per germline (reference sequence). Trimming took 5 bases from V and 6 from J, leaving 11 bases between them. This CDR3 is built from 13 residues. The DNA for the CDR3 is TGTGCCAGCAGCCTCCGACAGATCAATGAGCAGTTCTTC. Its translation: CASSLRQINEQFF.

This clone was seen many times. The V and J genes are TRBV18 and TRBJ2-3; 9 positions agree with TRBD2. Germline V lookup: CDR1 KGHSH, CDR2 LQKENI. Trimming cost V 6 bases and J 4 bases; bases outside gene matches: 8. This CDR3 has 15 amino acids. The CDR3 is CASSLSGSDPDTQYF. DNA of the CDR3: TGTGCCAGCTCCCTTAGCGGGAGTGATCCAGATACGCAGTATTTT.

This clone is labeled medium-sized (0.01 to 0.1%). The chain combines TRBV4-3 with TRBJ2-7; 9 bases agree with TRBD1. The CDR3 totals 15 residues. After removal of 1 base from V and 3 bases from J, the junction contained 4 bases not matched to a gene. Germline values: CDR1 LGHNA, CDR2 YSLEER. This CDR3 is CASSQGDRGDYEQYF. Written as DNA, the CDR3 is TGCGCCAGCAGCCAAGGAGACAGGGGGGACTACGAGCAGTACTTC.

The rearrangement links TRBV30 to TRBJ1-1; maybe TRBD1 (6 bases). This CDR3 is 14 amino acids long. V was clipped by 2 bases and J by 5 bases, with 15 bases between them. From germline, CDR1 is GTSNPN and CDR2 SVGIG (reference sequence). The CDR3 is CAWSLVPGVTEAFF. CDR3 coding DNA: TGTGCCTGGAGTTTGGTCCCAGGGGTGACTGAAGCTTTCTTT.

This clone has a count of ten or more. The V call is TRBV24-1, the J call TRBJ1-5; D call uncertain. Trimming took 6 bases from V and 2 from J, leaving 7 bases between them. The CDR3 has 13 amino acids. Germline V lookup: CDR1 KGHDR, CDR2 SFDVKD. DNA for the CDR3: TGTGCCACCAGTCTCCAAGGCAATCAGCCCCAGCATTTT. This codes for CATSLQGNQPQHF.

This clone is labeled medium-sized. CDR3 coding DNA: TGTGCCAGCAGTTCTACATCCGGGACAGGGGGTTACGAGCAGTACTTC. This encodes CASSSTSGTGGYEQYF. The genes are TRBV28 and TRBJ2-7; TRBD1 agrees at 11 bases. J lost 4 bases, V lost 4 bases, and 9 bases had no gene match. This CDR3 has 16 amino acids. CDR1 is MDHEN, CDR2 SYDVKM, per germline.

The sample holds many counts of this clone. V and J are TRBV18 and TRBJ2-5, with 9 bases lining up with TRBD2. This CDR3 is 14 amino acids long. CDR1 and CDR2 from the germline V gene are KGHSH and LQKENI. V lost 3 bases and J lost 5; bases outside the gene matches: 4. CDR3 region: CASSPSGGRETQYF. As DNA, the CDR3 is TGTGCCAGCTCACCTAGCGGGGGACGTGAGACCCAGTACTTC.

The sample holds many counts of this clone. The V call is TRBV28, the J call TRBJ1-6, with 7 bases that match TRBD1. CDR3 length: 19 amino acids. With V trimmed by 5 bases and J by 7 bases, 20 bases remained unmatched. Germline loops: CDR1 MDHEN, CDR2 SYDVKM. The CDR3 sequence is CASSLQSGQASLENSPLHF. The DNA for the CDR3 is TGTGCCAGCAGTCTACAATCAGGACAGGCCAGTTTAGAAAATTCACCCCTCCACTTT.

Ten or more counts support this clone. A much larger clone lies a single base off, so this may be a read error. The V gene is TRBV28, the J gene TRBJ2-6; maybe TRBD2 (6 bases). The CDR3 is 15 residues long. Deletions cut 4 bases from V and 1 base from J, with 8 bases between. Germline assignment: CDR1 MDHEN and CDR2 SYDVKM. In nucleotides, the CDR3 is TGTGCCAGCAGTTCAGGAGGGTCTGGGGCCAACGTCCTGACTTTC. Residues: CASSSGGSGANVLTF.